This T cell receptor (beta chain) was recorded in a study of T cells in Graves' hyperthyroidism and ophthalmopathy. V lost 3 bases and J 0 bases, leaving 8 bases between the germline ends. The CDR3 runs 14 residues. Template material for amplifying TCR beta CDR3 regions consisted of RNA transcripts. Researchers ran a first-round RT-PCR on the TCR CDR3 using the HTBI primer set. One entry per CDR3 protein, called by TCRdb with MiXCR from the multiplex PCR reads. The repertoire includes 350,000 to 400,000 distinct CDR3 sequences, around 13% of them detected once, and approximately 11% sits in the top ten. In its sample, this clonotype was seen many times. The PBMCs were sourced from fresh peripheral blood (more than 8.5 ml).

Specimen: blood. This chain connects TRBV12-3 or TRBV12-4 to TRBJ1-1; weak D call: TRBD1 (5 bases). This sequence was found in a woman aged 55-69 years with Graves' hyperthyroidism. DNA for the CDR3: TGTGCCAGCAGTTTTTCAGGGTTGAACACTGAAGCTTTCTTT. Protein product: CASSFSGLNTEAFF.